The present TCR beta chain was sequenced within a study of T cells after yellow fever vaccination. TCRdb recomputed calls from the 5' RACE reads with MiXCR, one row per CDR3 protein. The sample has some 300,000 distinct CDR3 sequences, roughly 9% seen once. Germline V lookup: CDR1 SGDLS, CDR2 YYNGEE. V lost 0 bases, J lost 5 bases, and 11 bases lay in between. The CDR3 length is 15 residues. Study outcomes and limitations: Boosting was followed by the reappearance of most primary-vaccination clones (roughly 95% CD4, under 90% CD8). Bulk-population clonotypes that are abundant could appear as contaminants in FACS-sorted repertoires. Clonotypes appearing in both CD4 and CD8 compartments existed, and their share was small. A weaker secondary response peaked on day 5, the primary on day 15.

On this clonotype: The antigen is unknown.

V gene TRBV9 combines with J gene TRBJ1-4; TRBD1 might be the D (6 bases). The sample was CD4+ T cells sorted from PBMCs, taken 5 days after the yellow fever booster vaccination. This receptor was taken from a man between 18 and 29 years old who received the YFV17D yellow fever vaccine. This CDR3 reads CASSVDSRGNEKLFF. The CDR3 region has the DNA TGTGCCAGCAGCGTAGATTCCAGGGGCAATGAAAAACTGTTTTTT.